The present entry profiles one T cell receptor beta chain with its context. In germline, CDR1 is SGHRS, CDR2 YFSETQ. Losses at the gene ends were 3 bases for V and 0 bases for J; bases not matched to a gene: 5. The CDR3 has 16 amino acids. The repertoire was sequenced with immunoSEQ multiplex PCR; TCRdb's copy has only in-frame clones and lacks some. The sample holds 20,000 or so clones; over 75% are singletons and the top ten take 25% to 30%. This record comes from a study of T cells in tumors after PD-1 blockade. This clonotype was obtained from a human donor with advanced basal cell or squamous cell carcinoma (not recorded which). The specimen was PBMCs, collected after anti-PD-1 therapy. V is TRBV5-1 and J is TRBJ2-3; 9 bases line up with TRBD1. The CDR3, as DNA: TGCGCCAGCAGCTACGGACAGGGGTTCAGCACAGATACGCAGTATTTT. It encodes CASSYGQGFSTDTQYF.